This record concerns one T cell receptor beta chain sequence. This sample stems from a study of T cell changes during pregnancy in multiple sclerosis. Germline V gene data show CDR1 as SNHLY and CDR2 as FYNNEI. CDR3 length: 15 amino acids. V gave up 3 bases and J gave up 1 base, with 11 bases separating them. The assay was immunoSEQ multiplex PCR, and TCRdb's table has in-frame clones only and misses some. The data hold roughly 45,000 clones, with 75% to 90% observed a single time. The rearrangement links TRBV2 to TRBJ2-3, with a tentative D call TRBD2 (7 bases). Sequences were derived from peripheral blood, sampled in the first trimester of pregnancy. The receptor was isolated from a female donor in good health, enrolled as a control in a pregnancy study. CDR3 sequence reads: CASSDSGGGTDTQYF. The CDR3, as DNA: TGTGCCAGCAGTGACTCGGGGGGCGGCACAGATACGCAGTATTTT.